This TCR beta chain was profiled in a study of T-cell memory formation after mild COVID-19. Study context: TCR clusters mostly belonged to single donors.

5'RACE, which relied on constant-segment primers, yielded TCR alpha and TCR beta cDNA libraries carrying sample barcodes and UMIs. A single record per CDR3 protein comes from TCRdb applying MiXCR to the 5' RACE reads. The sample has roughly 240,000 distinct CDR3 sequences, less than 20% seen once; the top ten hold under 2.5%. Comment on this clonotype: The antigen is undetermined.

Overall study findings and caveats: Contracting clones from day 15 to 85 showed balanced CD4/CD8; later expanders favored CD4+. Some clones that responded were present in memory (sampled pre-infection), which suggests cross-reactive memory joined.

The germline gives CDR1 LGHDT, CDR2 YNNKEL (reference sequence). The CDR3 runs 13 residues. Trimming pared 0 bases from V and 4 bases from J, leaving 6 bases between. Sequenced: PBMCs or a T cell subset sorted from them (not recorded which). This chain connects TRBV3-1 to TRBJ1-1; the D is unclear. The TCR was taken from an adult woman who had mild COVID-19 (a few samples of this study predate the infection). Cell type and time point are not known. CDR3 loop: CASSQDGSTEAFF. The CDR3 nucleotides are TGTGCCAGCAGCCAAGATGGGTCCACTGAAGCTTTCTTT.